What follows are 8 T cell receptor beta chains derived from one specimen sequenced in a study of siplizumab effects on memory and regulatory T cells. Produced via immunoSEQ multiplex PCR; TCRdb's table is partial and in-frame only. Here the sample spans around 120,000 clones, around 94% being singletons. Sequencing used non-Treg CD4+ T cells sorted from blood. The source of these receptors is a human donor in good health.

The V gene is TRBV7-3, the J gene TRBJ2-6; D remains unclear. CDR1 SGHTA and CDR2 FQGTGA come from the germline V gene. CDR3 size: 15 residues. V was pared by 5 bases and J by 2 bases, with 10 bases between. CDR3 loop: CASSLLFTGANVLTF. CDR3 DNA: TGTGCCAGCAGCCTCCTCTTTACTGGGGCCAACGTCCTGACTTTC. Complete variable domain (other parts from reference TRBV7-3 and TRBJ2-6): GAGVSQTPSNKVTEKGKYVELRCDPISGHTALYWYRQSLGQGPEFLIYFQGTGAADDSGLPNDRFFAVRPEGSVSTLKIQRTERGDSAVYLCASSLLFTGANVLTFGAGSRLTVL.

The chain links TRBV9 to TRBJ1-5, with D possibly TRBD1 on 5 matching bases. The CDR3 is 13 amino acids. Germline CDR1 is SGDLS and CDR2 is YYNGEE. Between the trimmed V and J ends, which lost 2 bases and 7 bases, there was a span of 10 bases. DNA for the CDR3: TGTGCCAGCAGCGTGGGGGGGGGACAGCCCCAGCATTTT. Translating it yields CASSVGGGQPQHF.

CDR3 DNA sequence: TGTGCCAGCAGCTTCTCCGGGACATCGGACGAGCAGTACTTC. Protein sequence: CASSFSGTSDEQYF. V gene TRBV7-9 combines with J gene TRBJ2-7; a possible D gene is TRBD1 (6 bases). Germline values: CDR1 SEHNR, CDR2 FQNEAQ (reference sequence). V was pared by 3 bases and J by 5 bases, with 14 bases between. The CDR3 consists of 14 residues.

CDR3: CSVGLQGWDGYTF. The CDR3 DNA reads as TGCAGCGTTGGGCTGCAGGGATGGGATGGCTACACCTTC. This chain joins TRBV29-1 and TRBJ1-2; perhaps TRBD1 as D (5 bases). Per the germline V gene, CDR1 is SQVTM and CDR2 is ANQGSEA. The V end was cut by 4 bases, the J end by 6 bases, with 15 bases between. This CDR3 comprises 13 residues.

V usage is TRBV5-1 and J usage is TRBJ2-7; 9 bases align to TRBD1. This CDR3 spans 15 amino acids. J gave up 5 bases and V 0 bases, and 6 bases lay outside the gene matches. CDR1 and CDR2 from the germline V gene are SGHRS and YFSETQ. The CDR3 here is CASSLEGTGSHEQYF. For the CDR3, the DNA is TGCGCCAGCAGCTTGGAAGGGACAGGGTCCCACGAGCAGTACTTC.

The chain employs TRBV6-5 and TRBJ1-1; tentatively, D is TRBD1 (6 bases). Trimming left V 2 bases short and J 5 bases short, with 12 bases between. Germline loops: CDR1 MNHEY, CDR2 SVGAGI. The CDR3 runs 14 residues. The CDR3 is CASSYAGAETEAFF. As DNA, the CDR3 is TGTGCCAGCAGTTACGCAGGGGCCGAAACTGAAGCTTTCTTT.

The gene calls are TRBV30 and TRBJ2-7; TRBD1 or TRBD2 may be the D gene (6 bases each). Trimming left V 0 bases short and J 5 bases short, with 11 bases between. The V gene's germline CDR1 is GTSNPN and CDR2 SVGIG (reference sequence). The CDR3 covers 13 residues. CDR3 protein: CAWSVRGRDEQYF. The CDR3 region has the DNA TGTGCCTGGAGTGTACGGGGGCGGGACGAGCAGTACTTC.

The chain combines TRBV11-2 with TRBJ1-2; TRBD1 is a possible D gene (5 bases). Germline CDR1 reads SGHAT; CDR2 reads FQNNGV. V was trimmed by 5 bases and J by 4 bases, leaving 17 bases between them. This CDR3 has 15 residues. The CDR3 loop reads CASSLGVGSGYGYTF. The CDR3 DNA is TGTGCCAGCAGCCTAGGGGTGGGGAGCGGCTATGGCTACACCTTC.